The clone carrying this T cell receptor beta chain showed up just a few times. This record comes from a study of T-cell reconstitution after alpha-beta-depleted transplantation in children. The CDR3 has 15 residues. V was clipped by 1 base and J by 2 bases; unmatched bases: 3. The germline V gene has CDR1 SGDLS and CDR2 YYNGEE. Construction of the TCRbeta library involved unique molecular identifiers. TCRdb redid the calling of the PCR reads with MiXCR, one entry per CDR3 protein. This table has about 590,000 distinct CDR3 sequences, 10% to 15% appearing once. The chain carries TRBV9 and TRBJ1-3; 7 nucleotides line up with TRBD1. This specimen consisted of PBMCs, mostly from graft donor cells, obtained 360 days after TCRalphabeta/CD19-depleted stem cell transplant. This receptor was taken from a male patient younger than 18 who had a stem cell transplant for acute myeloid leukemia, so the T cells may come from the graft donor. CDR3 DNA: TGTGCCAGCAGCGTAACGCAGGGGGCTGGAAACACCATATATTTT. Translating gives CASSVTQGAGNTIYF.